This TCR beta chain was retrieved from a study of blood T cell repertoires in COVID-19. The CDR3 loop spans 15 amino acids. J was trimmed by 2 bases and V by 3 bases; bases with no gene match: 4. Germline CDR1 MGHRA, CDR2 YSYEKL. TCRdb's copy holds only in-frame clones and misses some; the assay was immunoSEQ multiplex PCR. The sample comprises some 39,000 clones, 90% to 95% of which are singletons, and 4.5% to 7% rests with the top ten. This TCR came from a human donor in a cohort sampled during active COVID-19. Sequencing was performed on peripheral blood. The V gene is TRBV4-1, the J gene TRBJ2-5; 9 bases line up with TRBD2. CDR3 residues: CASSHLAGTQETQYF. The CDR3 bases are TGCGCCAGCAGCCACCTAGCGGGGACTCAAGAGACCCAGTACTTC.